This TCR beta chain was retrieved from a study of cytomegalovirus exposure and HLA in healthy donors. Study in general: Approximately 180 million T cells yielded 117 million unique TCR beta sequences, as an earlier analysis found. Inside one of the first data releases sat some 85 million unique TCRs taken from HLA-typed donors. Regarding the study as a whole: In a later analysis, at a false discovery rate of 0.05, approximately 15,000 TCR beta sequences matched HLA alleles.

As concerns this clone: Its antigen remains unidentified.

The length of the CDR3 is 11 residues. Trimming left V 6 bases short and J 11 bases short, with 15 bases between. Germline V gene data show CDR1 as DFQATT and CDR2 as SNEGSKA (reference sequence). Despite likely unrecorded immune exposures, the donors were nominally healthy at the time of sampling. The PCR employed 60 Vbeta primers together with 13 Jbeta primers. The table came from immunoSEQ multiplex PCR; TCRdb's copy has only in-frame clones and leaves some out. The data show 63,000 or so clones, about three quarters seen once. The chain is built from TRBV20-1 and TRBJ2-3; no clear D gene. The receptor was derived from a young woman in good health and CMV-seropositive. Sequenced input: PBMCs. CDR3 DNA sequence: TGCAGTGCACAAAGTTACAATGGGCAGTATTTT. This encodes CSAQSYNGQYF.